This T cell receptor beta chain was documented in a study of blood T cell repertoires in COVID-19. Overall study context: There were acute and convalescent COVID-19 samples, and they came from the United States, Italy and Spain. T cells, B-cell-depleted T cells, or PBMCs provided the cDNA or gDNA that served as material.

The CDR3 contains 13 residues. Germline CDR1 is SGHVS and CDR2 is FQNEAQ. Trimming took 3 bases from V and 9 from J, leaving 12 bases between them. This clone was recorded once. In the source study's methods: Amplification of reference gene primers was used by the study to estimate nucleated cell counts. Produced via immunoSEQ multiplex PCR; TCRdb's table is partial and in-frame only. The V and J calls and clone size were taken over from that table, and D and trimming were inferred from the DNA. The repertoire includes about 190,000 clones, more than 70% of them detected once, and 5% to 8% sits in the top ten.

The sequence was obtained from a woman between 40 and 55 years old who had recovered from COVID-19. J is TRBJ2-1 and V is TRBV7-8; D might be TRBD2 (6 bases). Sequencing input: peripheral blood. The CDR3 protein is CASSLEGSSEQFF. CDR3 sequence (DNA): TGTGCCAGCAGCTTGGAGGGGAGCTCTGAGCAGTTCTTC.